The rows below give T cell receptor beta chains drawn from one sample of a study of shared clonotypes between healthy human individuals. Method: immunoSEQ multiplex PCR; TCRdb's copy keeps in-frame clones and lacks some. The table includes some 530,000 clones, over 75% detected once. The sequencing input was PBMCs. These receptors originate from a woman between 35 and 50 years old in good health. Some clones in this sample may be carry-over from other donors' samples. Both conserved end residues are part of each CDR3. Each record gives: clone size, J gene, D gene, V gene, CDR3 DNA, CDR3 protein. D genes are given only for firm matches. Clone sizes are given selectively: once, few, many, or a class where the clone is expanded.

many TRBJ2-3 TRBD2 TRBV7-3 TGTGCCAGCAGCTCCGGGACTAGTCGGACAGATACGCAGTATTTT CASSSGTSRTDTQYF
. TRBJ2-5 TRBD2 TRBV5-1 TGCGCCAGCAGCTCAGGGACTAGCGGGAGGCTCCAAGAGACCCAGTACTTC CASSSGTSGRLQETQYF
. TRBJ1-5 . TRBV15 TGTGCCACCAGCAGAGAGGGGGGAGGGGGCAATCAGCCCCAGCATTTT CATSREGGGGNQPQHF
. TRBJ1-3 TRBD1 TRBV7-3 TGTGCCAGCAGCCCGCGGACAGGGGGCTCTGGAAACACCATATATTTT CASSPRTGGSGNTIYF
. TRBJ1-2 TRBD1 TRBV14 TGTGCCAGCAGCCAAGGGACAGGGTATGGCTACACCTTC CASSQGTGYGYTF
. TRBJ2-1 TRBD2 TRBV7-2 TGTGCCAGCAGCCCGATGTTGGGAGGGCCGTTTGAGCAGTTCTTC CASSPMLGGPFEQFF
. TRBJ2-1 TRBD2 TRBV7-7 TGTGCTAGCAGCTTAGGCTTAGGGCTAGCGGGAGGAAGTGAGCAGTTCTTC CASSLGLGLAGGSEQFF
. TRBJ1-2 TRBD1 TRBV5-1 TGCGCCAGCAGCTCCCGGACAGGGACAAACTATGGCTACACCTTC CASSSRTGTNYGYTF
. TRBJ1-1 TRBD1 TRBV15 TGTGCCACCAGTCCAACAGGGGGGCCGGGGACTGAAGCTTTCTTT CATSPTGGPGTEAFF
once TRBJ2-1 . TRBV7-9 TGTGCCAGCAGCTTAGGGAGGCAGGGTGGTGAGCAGTTCTTC CASSLGRQGGEQFF
. TRBJ1-2 . TRBV14 TGTGCCAGCAGCCAAGAAGGTCAAGAGCCCGGCTACACCTTC CASSQEGQEPGYTF
. TRBJ1-5 . TRBV4-3 TGCGCCAGCAGCCAAGATATGGATCAGCCCCAGCATTTT CASSQDMDQPQHF
. TRBJ2-2 . TRBV4-1 TGCGCCAGCAGCCAAGATTTAGGGGCAGTCCAAGGGACCGGGGAGCTGTTTTTT CASSQDLGAVQGTGELFF
. TRBJ2-2 TRBD2 TRBV19 TGTGCCAGTAGTTCACTAGCGGGCTTCACCGGGGAGCTGTTTTTT CASSSLAGFTGELFF
. TRBJ1-1 . TRBV18 TGTGCCAGCACCTCGGGTTTCATGAACACTGAAGCTTTCTTT CASTSGFMNTEAFF
few TRBJ1-1 . TRBV4-3 TGCGCCAGCAGCCCTAGTTCGATGAACACTGAAGCTTTCTTT CASSPSSMNTEAFF
once TRBJ1-3 . TRBV28 TGTGCCAGCAGTTTGCCGAGCTCTGGAAACACCATATATTTT CASSLPSSGNTIYF
. TRBJ2-3 TRBD2 TRBV5-1 TGCGCCAGCAGCTCCGGAGGCCTAGCGGGAGCAGATACGCAGTATTTT CASSSGGLAGADTQYF
. TRBJ2-3 . TRBV7-2 TGTGCCAGCAGCCATTTACCAGATACGCAGTATTTT CASSHLPDTQYF
few TRBJ2-1 . TRBV10-2 TGCGCCAGCAGTGAGTCAGACAGGAGCTCCTACAATGAGCAGTTCTTC CASSESDRSSYNEQFF
few TRBJ2-7 . TRBV18 TGTGCCAGCTCACCAGACCGGACCAACTACGAGCAGTACTTC CASSPDRTNYEQYF
. TRBJ2-1 TRBD2 TRBV7-6 TGTGCCAGCAGCCCCGCCGGGGGGGGCTACAATGAGCAGTTCTTC CASSPAGGGYNEQFF
. TRBJ1-2 . TRBV18 TGTGCCAGCTCTTCGACAGACATTAACTATGGCTACACCTTC CASSSTDINYGYTF
. TRBJ2-7 TRBD2 TRBV30 TGTGCCTGGAGTAAAGGGTTCGGACTAGCGGGAGGAAGCTCCTACGAGCAGTACTTC CAWSKGFGLAGGSSYEQYF
. TRBJ1-5 TRBD1 TRBV19 TGTGCCAGTAGGTCACAGGGGACCCGGAATCAGCCCCAGCATTTT CASRSQGTRNQPQHF
few TRBJ2-7 . TRBV11-2 TGTGCCAGCAGCTTAGCGACTAGGGGAAACTCCTACGAGCAGTACTTC CASSLATRGNSYEQYF